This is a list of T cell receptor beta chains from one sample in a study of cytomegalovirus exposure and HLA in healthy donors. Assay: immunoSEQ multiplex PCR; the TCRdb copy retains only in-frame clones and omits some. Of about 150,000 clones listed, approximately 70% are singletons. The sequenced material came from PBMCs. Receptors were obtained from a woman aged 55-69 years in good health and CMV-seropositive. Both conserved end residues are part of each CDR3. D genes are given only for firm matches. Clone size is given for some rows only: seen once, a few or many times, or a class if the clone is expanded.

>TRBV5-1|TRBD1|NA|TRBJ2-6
TGCGCCAGCAGCGCTACCGGGACAGGGGGCGCCGGGGCCAACGTCCTGACTTTC
CASSATGTGGAGANVLTF
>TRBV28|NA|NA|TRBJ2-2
TGTGCCAGCAGTCAAGTCGGGGGGCAGGTGAATGGGGAGCTGTTTTTT
CASSQVGGQVNGELFF
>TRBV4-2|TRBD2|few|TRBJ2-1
TGTGCCAGCAGCCAAGTTGGTAGCGGGGGAAGTAGGGATGAGCAGTTCTTC
CASSQVGSGGSRDEQFF
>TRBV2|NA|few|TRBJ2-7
TGTGCCAGCAGGGGGGGATTCCACGAGCAGTACTTC
CASRGGFHEQYF
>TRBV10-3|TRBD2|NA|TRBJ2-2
TGTGCCATCAAAGAGTCGGCGCGGACTAGCGGCAGCACCGGGGAGCTGTTTTTT
CAIKESARTSGSTGELFF
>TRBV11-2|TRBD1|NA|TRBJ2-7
TGTGCCAGCAGCGAACCGGGACAGGGCTACGAGCAGTACTTC
CASSEPGQGYEQYF
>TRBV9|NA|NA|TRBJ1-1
TGTGCCAGCAGCGTTGGACAGTCGTTAATGAACACTGAAGCTTTCTTT
CASSVGQSLMNTEAFF
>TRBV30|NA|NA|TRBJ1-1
TGTGCCTGGAACCTCCCGGGGACTGAAGCTTTCTTT
CAWNLPGTEAFF
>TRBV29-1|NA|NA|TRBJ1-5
TGCAGCGCCGCCTATAGCAATCAGCCCCAGCATTTT
CSAAYSNQPQHF
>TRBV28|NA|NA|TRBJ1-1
TGTGCCAGCAGCCGAGGGACAATTGAAGCTTTCTTT
CASSRGTIEAFF
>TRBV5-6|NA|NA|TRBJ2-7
TGTGCCAGCAGCTTGGCCAAGGAGGGGTGGAAGTACTTC
CASSLAKEGWKYF
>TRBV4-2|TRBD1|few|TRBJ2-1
TGTGCCAGCAGCCAAGACCGGACAGGTGTCTACAATGAGCAGTTCTTC
CASSQDRTGVYNEQFF
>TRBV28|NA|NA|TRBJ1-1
TGTGCCAGCAGTCTGCCTGGGGAGACTGAAGCTTTCTTT
CASSLPGETEAFF
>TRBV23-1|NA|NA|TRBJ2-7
TGCGCCAGCAGTCCCAGATGGACTGGTTTCTACGAGCAGTACTTC
CASSPRWTGFYEQYF
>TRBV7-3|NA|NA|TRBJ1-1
TGTGCCAGCAGCTTAACCCCGACAGACACTGAAGCTTTCTTT
CASSLTPTDTEAFF
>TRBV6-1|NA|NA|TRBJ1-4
TGTGCCAGCAGTGAAACCCGGGACACCTATGAAAAACTGTTTTTT
CASSETRDTYEKLFF
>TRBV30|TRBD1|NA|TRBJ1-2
TGTGCCTGGTACCGGGACAGAAGTGGCTACACCTTC
CAWYRDRSGYTF
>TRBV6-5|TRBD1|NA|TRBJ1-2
TGTGCCAGCAGTTACTCAACCGGGACAGGGACTAATGGCTACACCTTC
CASSYSTGTGTNGYTF
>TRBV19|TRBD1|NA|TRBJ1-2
TGTGCCAGTAGAGGGGACAGTCACTATCATGGCTACACCTTC
CASRGDSHYHGYTF
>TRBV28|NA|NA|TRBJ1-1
TGTGCCAGCACATCCCCTACAGTAGCTTTCTTT
CASTSPTVAFF
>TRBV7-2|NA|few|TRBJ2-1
TGTGCCAGCAGCTTAGCGGGAGGAACCTACAATGAGCAGTTCTTC
CASSLAGGTYNEQFF
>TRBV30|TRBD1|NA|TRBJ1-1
TGTGCCTGGAGTAGACAGGGTGGCACTGAAGCTTTCTTT
CAWSRQGGTEAFF
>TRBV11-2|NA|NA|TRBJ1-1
TGTGCCAGCAGCTCAAGCCTCTTGAACACTGAAGCTTTCTTT
CASSSSLLNTEAFF
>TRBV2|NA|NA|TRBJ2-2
TGTGCCAGCAGTGAAACGGGACACGGGGAGCTGTTTTTT
CASSETGHGELFF
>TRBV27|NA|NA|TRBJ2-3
TGTGCCAGCAGTTCCAACCGGGACTCAAACACAGATACGCAGTATTTT
CASSSNRDSNTDTQYF
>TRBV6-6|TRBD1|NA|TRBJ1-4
TGTGCCAGCAGTTACCAGGGACAGGGAGAAGGAAAACTGTTTTTT
CASSYQGQGEGKLFF
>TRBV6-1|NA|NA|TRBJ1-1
TGTGCCAGCAGTGCCTCGACAGCCCCGAACACTGAAGCTTTCTTT
CASSASTAPNTEAFF
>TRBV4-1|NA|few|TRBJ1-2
TGCGCCAGCAGCCAACGGTCTTATGGCTACACCTTC
CASSQRSYGYTF
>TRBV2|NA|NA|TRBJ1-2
TGTGCCAGCAGTCAACAGGGTAACTATGGCTACACCTTC
CASSQQGNYGYTF
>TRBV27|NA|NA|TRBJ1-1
TGTGCCAGCAGTTTATCGCGGGGGAGGATGGGATTAAACACTGAAGCTTTCTTT
CASSLSRGRMGLNTEAFF
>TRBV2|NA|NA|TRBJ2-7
TGTGCCAGCAGTAAAGCGACTAATACCTACGAGCAGTACTTC
CASSKATNTYEQYF
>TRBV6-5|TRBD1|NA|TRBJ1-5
TGTGCCAGCAGCCGAGACAGGGGAAATCAGCCCCAGCATTTT
CASSRDRGNQPQHF
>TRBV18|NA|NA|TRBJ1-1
TGTGCCAGCTCACCGAAACAGGGCTCCATGAACACTGAAGCTTTCTTT
CASSPKQGSMNTEAFF
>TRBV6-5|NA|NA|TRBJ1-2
TGTGCCAGCAGAGACGACAGGCTAGAAGGCTACACCTTC
CASRDDRLEGYTF
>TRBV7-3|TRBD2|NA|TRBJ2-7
TGTGCCAGCAGCTCCGGACTAGCGGGAGACGAGCAGTACTTC
CASSSGLAGDEQYF
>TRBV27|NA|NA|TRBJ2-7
TGTGCCAGCAGAGTCTCCCAGGGCGGCGAGCAGTACTTC
CASRVSQGGEQYF
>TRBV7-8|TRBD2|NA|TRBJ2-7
TGTGCCAGCAGCTTTCGGCTAGCGGGAGGAGGTGACGAGCAGTACTTC
CASSFRLAGGGDEQYF
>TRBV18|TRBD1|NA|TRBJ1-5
TGTGCCAGCTCACCAGGACAGGGGAATCAGCCCCAGCATTTT
CASSPGQGNQPQHF
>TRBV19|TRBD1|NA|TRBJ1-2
TGTGCCAGTAGTACCTCAGGGGGAGAAAACTATGGCTACACCTTC
CASSTSGGENYGYTF
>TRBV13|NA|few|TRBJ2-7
TGTGCCAGCAGCTTCGGACTGACCTACGAGCAGTACTTC
CASSFGLTYEQYF
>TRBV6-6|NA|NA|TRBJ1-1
TGTGCCATTGAGGGGGTTCCGAACACTGAAGCTTTCTTT
CAIEGVPNTEAFF
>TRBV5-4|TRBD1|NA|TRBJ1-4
TGTGCCAGCAGCGGGGGACAGGGACATAATGAAAAACTGTTTTTT
CASSGGQGHNEKLFF
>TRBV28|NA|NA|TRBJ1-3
TGTGCCAGCAGTAAACAGTTCTCTGGAAACACCATATATTTT
CASSKQFSGNTIYF
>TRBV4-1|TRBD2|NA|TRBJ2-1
TGCGCCAGCAGCCTCTCCGGGGGACTAGCAAACAATGAGCAGTTCTTC
CASSLSGGLANNEQFF
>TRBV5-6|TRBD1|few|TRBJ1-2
TGTGCCAGCAGCCCAGGACAGGTAGCTAACTATGGCTACACCTTC
CASSPGQVANYGYTF
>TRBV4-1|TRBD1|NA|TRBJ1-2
TGCGCCAGCAGCCTTCCAGTCAGGGGGCACAACTATGGCTACACCTTC
CASSLPVRGHNYGYTF
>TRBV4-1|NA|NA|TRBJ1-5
TGCGCCAGCAGCCAAGGGTGGACAGGCAATCAGCCCCAGCATTTT
CASSQGWTGNQPQHF
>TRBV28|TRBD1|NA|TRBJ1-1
TGTGCCAGCAGTTTATCACAGGGGGCGCTTACTGAAGCTTTCTTT
CASSLSQGALTEAFF
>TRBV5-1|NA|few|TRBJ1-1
TGCGCCAGCAGCGGGGGCATGAACACTGAAGCTTTCTTT
CASSGGMNTEAFF
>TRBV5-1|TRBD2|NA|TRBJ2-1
TGCGCCAGCAAATTAGCGGGCTCCTACAATGAGCAGTTCTTC
CASKLAGSYNEQFF
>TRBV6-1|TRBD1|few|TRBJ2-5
TGTGCCAGCAGCCTAGGGACAGGGTTGGTGCAGTACTTC
CASSLGTGLVQYF
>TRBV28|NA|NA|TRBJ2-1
TGTGCCAGCGGTCCCCCCTATCCCCGCAATGAGCAGTTCTTC
CASGPPYPRNEQFF
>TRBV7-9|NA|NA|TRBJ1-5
TGTGCCAGCAGCACAGGTCAGGGCCAGCCCCAGCATTTT
CASSTGQGQPQHF